Each of the 11 T cell receptor beta chains below was sequenced from the same sample in a study of beta chain features in type 1 diabetes. Expressed TCRB transcripts were sequenced, since all the RNA that had been isolated was reverse transcribed. Clones were sequenced by immunoSEQ multiplex PCR, and TCRdb holds only the in-frame ones, with some missing. The sample has 640,000 or so clones, roughly 12% seen once. These receptors lack a known antigen. Study-wide results and caveats: Among patients with Type 1 diabetes, TCRB CDR3s were moderately but significantly shorter in every one of the four CD4+ subsets.

Material: naive CD4+ T cells from blood. These TCRs come from a man between 18 and 29 years old with type 1 diabetes.

There are a few counts of this clone. The chain employs TRBV5-1 and TRBJ1-4; D gene uncertain. The CDR3 consists of 14 residues. Deletions cut 4 bases from V and 8 bases from J, with 15 bases between. Germline-derived CDR1 and CDR2 are SGHRS and YFSETQ. CDR3 sequence: CASSTVPGREKLFF. In nucleotides, the CDR3 is TGCGCCAGCAGCACTGTACCGGGAAGAGAAAAACTGTTTTTT.

The chain joins TRBV4-1 to TRBJ1-5, with D perhaps TRBD1 (5 bases). Germline V lookup: CDR1 MGHRA, CDR2 YSYEKL. V was cut by 4 bases and J by 0 bases, with 16 bases left in between. This CDR3 has 17 residues. CDR3 residues: CASSPSSQGYSNQPQHF. Here the CDR3 DNA reads TGCGCCAGCAGCCCATCCTCTCAGGGCTATAGCAATCAGCCCCAGCATTTT.

In its sample, this clone was seen a few times. The J gene is TRBJ2-7, the V gene TRBV2, with a tentative D call TRBD1 (5 bases). V was clipped by 4 bases and J by 6 bases, with 10 bases between them. There are 12 residues in the CDR3. Germline lookup yields CDR1 SNHLY and CDR2 FYNNEI. CDR3 sequence (DNA): TGTGCCAGCAGTGCAGGGCTTGGCGAGCAGTACTTC. This translates into CASSAGLGEQYF.

This chain connects TRBV30 to TRBJ1-4, with D maybe TRBD1 (5 bases). V was cut by 1 base and J by 4 bases, with 7 bases left in between. CDR3 length equals 13 residues. CDR1 GTSNPN and CDR2 SVGIG come from the germline V gene (reference sequence). The CDR3 loop is CAWSGRDNEKLFF. The CDR3 DNA follows: TGTGCCTGGAGTGGCAGGGATAATGAAAAACTGTTTTTT.

The chain is built from TRBV30 and TRBJ1-5, with TRBD1 matching 7 bases. The CDR3 consists of 14 residues. Trimming at V came to 1 base and at J to 6 bases, leaving 6 bases not matched to a gene. The germline CDR1 and CDR2 sequences are GTSNPN and SVGIG (reference sequence). CDR3 sequence (DNA): TGTGCCTGGAGTGAGAAGGGGGCGGCTCAGCCCCAGCATTTT. This encodes CAWSEKGAAQPQHF.

This chain connects TRBV6-1 to TRBJ1-5; tentative D call: TRBD1 (6 bases). The CDR3 is made up of 13 amino acids. Trimming cost V 6 bases and J 8 bases, with 14 bases left between them. The V gene's germline CDR1 is MNHNS and CDR2 SASEGT. CDR3 residues: CASSNTGLEPQHF. For the CDR3, the DNA is TGTGCCAGCAGCAATACAGGGCTGGAGCCCCAGCATTTT.

The CDR3 spells CASSLGTEETQYF. DNA of the CDR3: TGTGCCAGCAGTTTGGGGACGGAAGAGACCCAGTACTTC. The rearrangement links TRBV28 to TRBJ2-5; D possibly matches TRBD1 or TRBD2 (5 bases each). The CDR3 is 13 amino acids. Trimming took 3 bases from V and 3 from J, leaving 8 bases between them. Germline CDR1 reads MDHEN; CDR2 reads SYDVKM.

The rearrangement links TRBV28 to TRBJ2-5, with 9 bases lining up with TRBD1. V was clipped by 4 bases and J by 2 bases; unmatched bases: 5. The CDR3 has 15 amino acids. Per the germline V gene, CDR1 is MDHEN and CDR2 is SYDVKM. The chain's CDR3 is CASSSGQGVQETQYF. DNA of the CDR3: TGTGCCAGCAGTTCGGGACAGGGAGTTCAAGAGACCCAGTACTTC.

About this clone itself: This is likely a read error, given that the CDR3 carries no conserved phenylalanine or tryptophan at its end. The chain couples TRBV10-3 to TRBJ1-2; tentative D call: TRBD1 (6 bases). CDR3 size: 14 residues. The V gene's germline CDR1 is ENHRY and CDR2 SYGVKD. V was shortened by 7 bases and J by 6 bases, with 18 bases between the two germline ends. The CDR3 here is CAIKRSIQGDGYTS. The CDR3, as DNA: TGTGCCATCAAGAGGAGCATACAGGGCGATGGCTACACCTCC.

This sequence joins TRBV7-6 and TRBJ2-5, with D perhaps assigned TRBD1 or TRBD2 (5 bases each). The germline V gene has CDR1 SGHVS and CDR2 FNYEAQ. CDR3 length: 14 amino acids. V was shortened by 5 bases and J by 2 bases, with 12 bases between the two germline ends. CDR3 DNA: TGTGCCAGCAGCATGGGACCGTTTCAAGAGACCCAGTACTTC. This encodes CASSMGPFQETQYF.

This chain joins TRBV10-3 and TRBJ1-6; D is possibly TRBD1 (6 bases). V was pared by 4 bases and J by 13 bases, with 14 bases between. Germline V gene data show CDR1 as ENHRY and CDR2 as SYGVKD. There are 13 residues in the CDR3. The CDR3 DNA is TGTGCCATCAGTGGTGGGGGCTCGGAGCCCCTCCACTTT. As protein: CAISGGGSEPLHF.